This T cell receptor beta chain is drawn from a study of T cell responses to AZD1222 COVID-19 vaccine. Germline V CDR1 and CDR2: MNHEY, SVGAGI. The CDR3 covers 16 residues. V was clipped by 0 bases and J by 5 bases, with 16 bases between them. To note about this clone: Its antigen is still unknown.

Study observations and caveats: Most donors were white British and more were female, and clonal diversity was possibly underestimated.

The table came from immunoSEQ multiplex PCR; TCRdb's copy has only in-frame clones and leaves some out. Among about 140,000 clones, roughly nine tenths were seen once, and the ten largest hold approximately 3.1%. The source material was peripheral blood, sampled on day 0 of AZD1222 vaccination. This chain connects TRBV6-5 to TRBJ1-2; D not resolved. This clonotype originated in an adult in good health. CDR3 in amino acids: CASSYSGVTDLYGYTF. CDR3 DNA sequence: TGTGCCAGCAGTTACTCGGGTGTGACGGATCTTTATGGCTACACCTTC.